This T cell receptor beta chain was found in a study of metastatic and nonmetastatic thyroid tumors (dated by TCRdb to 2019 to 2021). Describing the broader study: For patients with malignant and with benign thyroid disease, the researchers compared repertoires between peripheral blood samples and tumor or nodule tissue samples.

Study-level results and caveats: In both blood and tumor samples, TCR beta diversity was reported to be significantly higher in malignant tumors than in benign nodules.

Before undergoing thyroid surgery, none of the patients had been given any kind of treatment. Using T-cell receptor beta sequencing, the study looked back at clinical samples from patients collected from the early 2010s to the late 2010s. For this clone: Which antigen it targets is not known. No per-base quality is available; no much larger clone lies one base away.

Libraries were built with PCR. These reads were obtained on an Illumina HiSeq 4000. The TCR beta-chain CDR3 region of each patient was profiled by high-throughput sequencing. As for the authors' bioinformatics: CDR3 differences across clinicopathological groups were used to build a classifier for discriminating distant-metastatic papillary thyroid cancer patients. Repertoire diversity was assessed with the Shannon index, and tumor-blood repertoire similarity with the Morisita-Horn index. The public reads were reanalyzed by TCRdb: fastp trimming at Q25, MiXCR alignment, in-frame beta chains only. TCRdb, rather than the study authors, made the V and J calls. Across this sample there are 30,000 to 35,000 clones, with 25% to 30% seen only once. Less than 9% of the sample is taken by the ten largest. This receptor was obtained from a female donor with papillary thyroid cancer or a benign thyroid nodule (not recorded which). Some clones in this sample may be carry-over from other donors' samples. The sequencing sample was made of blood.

The CDR3 region reads CSIRTYGYTF. The DNA sequence follows: TGCAGTATCCGGACCTATGGCTACACCTTC. The sequence joins TRBV20-1 to TRBJ1-2; the D gene cannot be resolved reliably. The junction carries 8 bases between V and J, which are trimmed by 8 bases and 4 bases respectively. From the cysteine through the phenylalanine, the CDR3 covers 10 amino acids. Of all the DNA, just the CDR3 is kept, 30 bases in frame from base 1. Looking up the germline V gene (reference sequence) yields CDR1 DFQATT and CDR2 SNEGSKA.